This TCR beta chain comes out of a study of blood T cell repertoires in COVID-19. Overall study: Donors of Cohort 3 who recovered were those that had two negative PCRs, clearance, or symptom resolution. The samples span acute and convalescent COVID-19 from the United States, Italy and Spain.

Individuals drawn from under 30 US areas were roughly 18 to 89 years old. In the original workflow: Amplification from reference gene primers served as the basis for estimated nucleated cell counts. Using immunoSEQ multiplex PCR, the repertoire was profiled, and TCRdb retains in-frame clones only, with some absent. From that table come the V and J calls and clone size; the DNA was used to work out D and trimming. Of around 300,000 clones listed, around 90% were seen once; the top ten hold around 2%. V dropped 4 bases and J dropped 4; count of bases not matched to a gene: 9. Germline CDR1 and CDR2: SGHTA and FQGNSA. This CDR3 comprises 16 residues.

The sequenced material came from PBMCs or T cells enriched from blood (not recorded which). V and J are TRBV7-2 and TRBJ2-7, with TRBD2 matching 11 bases. The sequence came from a woman in her fifties or sixties in a cohort exposed to, infected with or recovered from COVID-19 (not recorded which). CDR3 sequence (DNA): TGTGCCAGCAGCTCTTCTAGCGGGAGGCCACAATACGAGCAGTACTTC. Translated: CASSSSSGRPQYEQYF.